This T cell receptor beta chain was found in a study of cytomegalovirus exposure and HLA in healthy donors. Whole-study results and caveats: The majority of TCR sequences were rare, yet some public TCRs appeared in many donors.

The V gene's germline CDR1 is MNHEY and CDR2 SVGAGI. The CDR3 consists of 13 residues. The ends were cut back, 2 bases at V and 2 bases at J, with 5 bases in the middle. As to this clone: Its antigen is as yet unknown.

Assay: immunoSEQ multiplex PCR; the TCRdb copy retains only in-frame clones and omits some. The sample holds about 200,000 clones, approximately 78% seen once. V usage is TRBV6-5 and J usage is TRBJ2-3; no clear D. The TCR was taken from a woman aged 25-40 years in good health and CMV-seronegative. The source material was PBMCs. The CDR3 here is CASSYTDTDTQYF. CDR3 DNA: TGTGCCAGCAGTTACACAGACACAGATACGCAGTATTTT.